One and the same sample provided the 3 T cell receptor beta chains below, sequenced in a study of beta chain features in type 1 diabetes. Investigators reverse transcribed all isolated RNA, so they sequenced expressed TCRB transcripts. The method was immunoSEQ multiplex PCR; TCRdb's version includes in-frame clones alone and lacks a portion of them. The sample has around 450,000 clones, approximately 10% seen once. Sequenced: naive CD4+ T cells from blood. Receptor source: a woman between 18 and 29 years old in good health.

The chain couples TRBV7-9 to TRBJ1-5; TRBD1 matches 7 bases. With V trimmed by 3 bases and J by 3 bases, 8 bases remained unmatched. CDR3 length equals 16 residues. Germline V gene lookup returns CDR1 SEHNR and CDR2 FQNEAQ (reference sequence). The CDR3 loop reads CASSFWLGTDNQPQHF. CDR3 in DNA: TGTGCCAGCAGCTTCTGGCTCGGGACAGACAATCAGCCCCAGCATTTT. The full variable domain, its missing parts supplied by reference TRBV7-9 and TRBJ1-5, is DTGVSQNPRHKITKRGQNVTFRCDPISEHNRLYWYRQTLGQGPEFLTYFQNEAQLEKSRLLSDRFSAERPKGSFSTLEIQRTEQGDSAMYLCASSFWLGTDNQPQHFGDGTRLSIL.

The chain has TRBV20-1 and TRBJ2-1; possibly TRBD1 for D (5 bases). The length of the CDR3 is 11 residues. Germline-derived CDR1 and CDR2 are DFQATT and SNEGSKA (reference sequence). V lost 5 bases and J lost 10, with 12 bases in between. The DNA for the CDR3 is TGCAGTGCTGAGAAGGGGAAGGAGCAGTTCTTC. It specifies CSAEKGKEQFF.

This clone has a handful of counts. V usage is TRBV23-1 and J usage is TRBJ1-3; D call uncertain. TRBV23-1 is noted as an ORF with a role that remains uncertain. With 3 bases removed from V and 0 bases from J, the gap between germline ends came to 12 bases. The CDR3 is 16 amino acids. In DNA, the CDR3 is TGCGCCAGCAGTCATCCCGACTCGAACTCTGGAAACACCATATATTTT. Translating it yields CASSHPDSNSGNTIYF.